The 5 T cell receptor beta chains reported below all come from one sample, sequenced in a study of T cell responses to AZD1222 COVID-19 vaccine. Sequencing was performed with immunoSEQ multiplex PCR; in TCRdb, only in-frame clones are kept and a portion is missing. The sample consists of approximately 73,000 clones, roughly 82% of them appearing once. Sequences were derived from peripheral blood, sampled on day 0 of AZD1222 vaccination. The receptor set was obtained from an adult in good health.

This clone appeared a few times. V gene TRBV19 combines with J gene TRBJ2-1, with 10 bases fitting TRBD2. CDR3 length: 15 amino acids. Germline V lookup: CDR1 LNHDA, CDR2 SQIVND (reference sequence). V gave up 3 bases and J gave up 7 bases; unmatched junction bases: 6. DNA of the CDR3: TGTGCCAGTAGTATGCCGGGACTAGCGTTGAATGAGCAGTTCTTC. It is translated as CASSMPGLALNEQFF.

This clone has only a few counts. This chain links TRBV25-1 with TRBJ2-7; 7 bases are shared with TRBD1. The V and J ends lost 5 bases and 9 bases, in that order; junction bases with no gene match: 10. This CDR3 contains 13 residues. CDR1 is MGHDK, CDR2 SYGVNS, per germline. The CDR3 is CASSSSGQEWQYF. Written as DNA, the CDR3 is TGTGCCAGCAGTTCATCCGGACAGGAATGGCAGTACTTC.

The V gene is TRBV7-2, the J gene TRBJ2-4; 7 bases line up with TRBD2. There are 16 residues in the CDR3. The ends lost 5 bases at V and 0 bases at J; junction bases unmatched: 7. CDR1 SGHTA and CDR2 FQGNSA come from the germline V gene. CDR3: CASSRSSGVAKNIQYF. The CDR3 coding sequence is TGTGCCAGCAGCCGCTCTAGCGGAGTAGCCAAAAACATTCAGTACTTC.

This clone was picked up one time. The chain has TRBV4-3 and TRBJ2-7, with D maybe TRBD2 (5 bases). CDR1 is LGHNA, CDR2 YSLEER, per germline. CDR3 size: 18 residues. The V gene lost 0 bases and the J gene lost 4 bases, with 22 bases spanning the gap. The CDR3 DNA reads TGCGCCAGCAGCCAAGATCTCGCCTCGGCTAGCCAAAATTACGAGCAGTACTTC. Its protein product is CASSQDLASASQNYEQYF.

The chain couples TRBV4-3 to TRBJ2-1; no reliable D call. Between the trimmed V and J ends, which lost 0 bases and 8 bases, there was a span of 14 bases. Germline V gene lookup returns CDR1 LGHNA and CDR2 YSLEER. This CDR3 is 15 amino acids long. In DNA, the CDR3 is TGCGCCAGCAGCCAAGATCGGAGAGGACGGGATGAGCAGTTCTTC. Amino acid sequence: CASSQDRRGRDEQFF.